The T cell receptor (beta chain) under discussion was sequenced for a study of blood T cell repertoires in COVID-19. Libraries were prepared by immunoSEQ multiplex PCR; TCRdb keeps only in-frame clonotypes and omits some of them. The sample holds 150,000 to 250,000 clones, 84% seen once. Germline-derived CDR1 and CDR2 are DFQATT and SNEGSKA (reference sequence). CDR3 length: 13 residues. Deletions cut 3 bases from V and 6 bases from J, with 12 bases between. The sequenced sample was PBMCs or T cells enriched from blood (not recorded which). This sequence joins TRBV20-1 and TRBJ2-1, with unresolved D. The receptor was isolated from a man between 40 and 49 years old who had recovered from COVID-19. The CDR3 is CSASRSQFNEQFF. The CDR3 DNA follows: TGCAGTGCTAGTCGTTCCCAGTTCAATGAGCAGTTCTTC.